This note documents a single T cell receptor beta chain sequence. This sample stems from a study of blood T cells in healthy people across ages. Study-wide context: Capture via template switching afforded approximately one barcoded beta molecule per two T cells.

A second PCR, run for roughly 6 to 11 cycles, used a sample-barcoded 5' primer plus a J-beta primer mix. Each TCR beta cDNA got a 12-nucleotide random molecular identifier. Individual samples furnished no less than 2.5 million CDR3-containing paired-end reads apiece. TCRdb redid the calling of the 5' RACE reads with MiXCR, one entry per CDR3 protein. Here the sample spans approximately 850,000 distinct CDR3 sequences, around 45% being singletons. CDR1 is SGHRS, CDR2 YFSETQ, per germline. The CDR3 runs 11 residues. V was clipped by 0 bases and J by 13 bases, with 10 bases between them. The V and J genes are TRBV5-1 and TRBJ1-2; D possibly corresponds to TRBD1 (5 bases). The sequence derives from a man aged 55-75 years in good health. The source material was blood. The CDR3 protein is CASSLGQSRTF. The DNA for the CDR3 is TGCGCCAGCAGCTTGGGACAGAGCCGCACCTTC.